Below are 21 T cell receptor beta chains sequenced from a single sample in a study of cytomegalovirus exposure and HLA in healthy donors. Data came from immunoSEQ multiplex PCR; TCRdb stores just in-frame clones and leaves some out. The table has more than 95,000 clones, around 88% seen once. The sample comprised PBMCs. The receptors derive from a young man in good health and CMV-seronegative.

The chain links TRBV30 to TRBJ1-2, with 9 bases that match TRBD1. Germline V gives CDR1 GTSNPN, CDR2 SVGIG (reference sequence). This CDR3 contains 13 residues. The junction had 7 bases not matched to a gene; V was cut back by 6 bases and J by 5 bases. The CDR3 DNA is TGTGCCTGTCGACAGACAGGGGGGTATGGCTACACCTTC. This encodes CACRQTGGYGYTF.

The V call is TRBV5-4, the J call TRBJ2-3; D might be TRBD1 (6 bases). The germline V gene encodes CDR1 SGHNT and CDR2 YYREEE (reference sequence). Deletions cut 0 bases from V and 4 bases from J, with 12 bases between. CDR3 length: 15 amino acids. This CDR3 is CASSLGQGKSDTQYF. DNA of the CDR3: TGTGCCAGCAGCTTGGGGCAGGGGAAGTCAGATACGCAGTATTTT.

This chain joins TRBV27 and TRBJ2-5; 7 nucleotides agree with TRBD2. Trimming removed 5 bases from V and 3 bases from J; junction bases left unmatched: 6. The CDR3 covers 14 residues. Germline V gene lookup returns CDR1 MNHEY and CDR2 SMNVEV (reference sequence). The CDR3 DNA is TGTGCCAGCAGTCCCCGGACTAGTAAAGAGACCCAGTACTTC. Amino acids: CASSPRTSKETQYF.

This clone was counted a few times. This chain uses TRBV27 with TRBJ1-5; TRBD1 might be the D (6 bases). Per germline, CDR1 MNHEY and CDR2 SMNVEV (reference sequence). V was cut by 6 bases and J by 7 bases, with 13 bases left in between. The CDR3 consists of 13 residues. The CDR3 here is CASRDRLGQPQHF. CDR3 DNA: TGTGCCAGCAGAGACAGGCTGGGGCAGCCCCAGCATTTT.

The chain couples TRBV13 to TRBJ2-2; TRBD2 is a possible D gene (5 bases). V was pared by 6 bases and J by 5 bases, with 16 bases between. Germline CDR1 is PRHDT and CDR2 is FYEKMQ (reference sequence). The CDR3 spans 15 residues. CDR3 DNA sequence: TGTGCCAGCAGATTGAAGGGAGTCCCTACCGGGGAGCTGTTTTTT. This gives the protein CASRLKGVPTGELFF.

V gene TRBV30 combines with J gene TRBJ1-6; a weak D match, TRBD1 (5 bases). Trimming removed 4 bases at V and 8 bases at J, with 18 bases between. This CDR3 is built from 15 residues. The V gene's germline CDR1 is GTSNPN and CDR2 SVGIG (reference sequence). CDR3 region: CAWKLGGLMYSPLHF. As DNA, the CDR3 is TGTGCCTGGAAGTTGGGGGGATTAATGTATTCACCCCTCCACTTT.

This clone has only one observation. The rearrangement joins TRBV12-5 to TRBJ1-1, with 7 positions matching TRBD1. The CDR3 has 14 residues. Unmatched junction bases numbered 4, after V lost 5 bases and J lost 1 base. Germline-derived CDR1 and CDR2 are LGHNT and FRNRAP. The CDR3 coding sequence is TGTGCTAGTGGTCTGGACAGGCGGAACACTGAAGCTTTCTTT. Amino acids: CASGLDRRNTEAFF. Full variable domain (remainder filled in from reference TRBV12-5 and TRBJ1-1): DARVTQTPRHKVTEMGQEVTMRCQPILGHNTVFWYRQTMMQGLELLAYFRNRAPLDDSGMPKDRFSAEMPDATLATLKIQPSEPRDSAVYFCASGLDRRNTEAFFGQGTRLTVV.

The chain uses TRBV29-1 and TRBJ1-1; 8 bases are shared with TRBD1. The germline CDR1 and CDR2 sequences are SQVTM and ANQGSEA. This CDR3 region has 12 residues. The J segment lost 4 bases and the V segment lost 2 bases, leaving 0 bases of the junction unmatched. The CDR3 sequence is CSVEQGATEAFF. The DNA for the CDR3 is TGCAGCGTTGAACAGGGGGCCACTGAAGCTTTCTTT.

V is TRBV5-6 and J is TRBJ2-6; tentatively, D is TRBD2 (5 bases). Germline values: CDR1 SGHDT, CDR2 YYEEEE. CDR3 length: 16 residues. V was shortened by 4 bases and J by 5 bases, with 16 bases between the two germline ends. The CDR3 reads CASSRGVLLRANVLTF. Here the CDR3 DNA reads TGTGCCAGCAGCCGGGGAGTTCTGTTGCGGGCCAACGTCCTGACTTTC.

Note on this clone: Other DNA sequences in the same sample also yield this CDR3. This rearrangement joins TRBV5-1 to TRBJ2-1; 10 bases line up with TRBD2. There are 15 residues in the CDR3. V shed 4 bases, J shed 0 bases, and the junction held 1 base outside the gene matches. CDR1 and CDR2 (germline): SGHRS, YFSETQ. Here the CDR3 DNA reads TGCGCCAGCAGCCCTAGCGGGAGCTCCTACAATGAGCAGTTCTTC. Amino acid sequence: CASSPSGSSYNEQFF.

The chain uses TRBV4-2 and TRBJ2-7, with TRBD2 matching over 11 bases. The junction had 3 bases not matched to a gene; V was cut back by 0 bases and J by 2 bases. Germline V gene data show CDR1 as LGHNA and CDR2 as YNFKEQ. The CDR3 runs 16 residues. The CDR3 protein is CASSQDFSGGAYEQYF. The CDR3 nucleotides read TGTGCCAGCAGCCAAGATTTTAGCGGGGGGGCCTACGAGCAGTACTTC.

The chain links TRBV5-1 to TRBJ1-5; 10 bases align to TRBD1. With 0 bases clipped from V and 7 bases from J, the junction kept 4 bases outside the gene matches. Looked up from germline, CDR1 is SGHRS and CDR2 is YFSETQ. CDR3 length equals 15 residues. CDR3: CASSLGDRGGQPQHF. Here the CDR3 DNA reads TGCGCCAGCAGCTTGGGGGACAGGGGCGGACAGCCCCAGCATTTT.

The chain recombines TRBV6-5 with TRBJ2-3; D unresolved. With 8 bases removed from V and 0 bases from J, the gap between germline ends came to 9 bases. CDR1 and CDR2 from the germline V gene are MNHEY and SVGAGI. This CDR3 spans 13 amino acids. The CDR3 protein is CASRRGSTDTQYF. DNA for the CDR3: TGTGCCAGCCGACGAGGTAGCACAGATACGCAGTATTTT.

CDR3 DNA sequence: TGTGCCAGCAGTGAACTACGCGGGGGGCCCACAGATACGCAGTATTTT. It encodes CASSELRGGPTDTQYF. The chain carries TRBV2 and TRBJ2-3; 8 bases agree with TRBD2. Per the germline V gene, CDR1 is SNHLY and CDR2 is FYNNEI. The CDR3 is 16 residues long. Trimming at V came to 2 bases and at J to 2 bases, leaving 6 bases not matched to a gene.

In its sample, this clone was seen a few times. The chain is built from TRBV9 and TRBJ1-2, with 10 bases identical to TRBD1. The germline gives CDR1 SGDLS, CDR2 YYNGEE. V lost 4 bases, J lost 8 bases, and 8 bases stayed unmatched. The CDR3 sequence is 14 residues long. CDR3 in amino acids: CASSPGQGGRGYTF. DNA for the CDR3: TGTGCCAGCAGCCCTGGACAGGGGGGTAGGGGCTACACCTTC. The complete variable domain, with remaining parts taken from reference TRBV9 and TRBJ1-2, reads DSGVTQTPKHLITATGQRVTLRCSPRSGDLSVYWYQQSLDQGLQFLIQYYNGEERAKGNILERFSAQQFPDLHSELNLSSLELGDSALYFCASSPGQGGRGYTFGSGTRLTVV.

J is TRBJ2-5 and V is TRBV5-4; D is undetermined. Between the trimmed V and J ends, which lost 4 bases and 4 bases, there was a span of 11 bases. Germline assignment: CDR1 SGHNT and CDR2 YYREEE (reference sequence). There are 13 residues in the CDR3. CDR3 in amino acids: CASSKASGETQYF. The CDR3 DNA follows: TGTGCCAGCAGCAAGGCTTCGGGAGAGACCCAGTACTTC. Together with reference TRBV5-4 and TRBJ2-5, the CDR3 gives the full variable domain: ETGVTQSPTHLIKTRGQQVTLRCSSQSGHNTVSWYQQALGQGPQFIFQYYREEENGRGNFPPRFSGLQFPNYSSELNVNALELDDSALYLCASSKASGETQYFGPGTRLLVL.

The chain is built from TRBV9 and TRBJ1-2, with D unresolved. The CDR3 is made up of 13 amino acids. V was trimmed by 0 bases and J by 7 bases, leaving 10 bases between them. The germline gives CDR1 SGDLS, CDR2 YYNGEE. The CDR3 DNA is TGTGCCAGCAGCGTAGTGAGTGGTGCTGGCTACACCTTC. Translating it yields CASSVVSGAGYTF.

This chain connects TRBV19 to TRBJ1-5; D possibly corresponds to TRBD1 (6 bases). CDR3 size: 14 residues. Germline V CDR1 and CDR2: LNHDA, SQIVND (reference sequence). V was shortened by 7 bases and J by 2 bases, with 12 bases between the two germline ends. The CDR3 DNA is TGTGCCAGTACGAGGGGGAAAGGCAATCAGCCCCAGCATTTT. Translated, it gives CASTRGKGNQPQHF.

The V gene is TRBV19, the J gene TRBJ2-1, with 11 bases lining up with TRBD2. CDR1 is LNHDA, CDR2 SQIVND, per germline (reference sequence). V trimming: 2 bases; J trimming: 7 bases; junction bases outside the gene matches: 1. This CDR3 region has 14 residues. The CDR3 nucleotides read TGTGCCAGTAGTATAACTAGCGGGGGAAATGAGCAGTTCTTC. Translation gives CASSITSGGNEQFF.

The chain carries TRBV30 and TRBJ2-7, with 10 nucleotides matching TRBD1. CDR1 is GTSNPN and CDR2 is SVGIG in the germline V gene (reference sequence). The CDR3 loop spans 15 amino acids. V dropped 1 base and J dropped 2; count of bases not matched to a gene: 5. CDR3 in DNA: TGTGCCTGGAGTGCGGGGACAGGGGAGGCCTACGAGCAGTACTTC. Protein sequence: CAWSAGTGEAYEQYF. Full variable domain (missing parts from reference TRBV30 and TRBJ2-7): SQTIHQWPATLVQPVGSPLSLECTVEGTSNPNLYWYRQAAGRGLQLLFYSVGIGQISSEVPQNLSASRPQDRQFILSSKKLLLSDSGFYLCAWSAGTGEAYEQYFGPGTRLTVT.

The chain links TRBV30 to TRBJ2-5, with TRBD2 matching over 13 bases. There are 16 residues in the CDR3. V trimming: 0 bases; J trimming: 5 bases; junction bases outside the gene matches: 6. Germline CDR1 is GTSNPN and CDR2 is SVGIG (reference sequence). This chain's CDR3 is CAWSVPTSGRSETQYF. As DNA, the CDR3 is TGTGCCTGGAGTGTCCCGACTAGCGGGAGGTCTGAGACCCAGTACTTC.